The sequence of this TCR beta chain was determined in a study of blood T cells in healthy people across ages. The use of a sample-barcoded 5' primer and a J-beta primer mix characterized a second PCR of roughly 6 to 11 cycles. MiXCR, applied by TCRdb to the 5' RACE reads, yields one record per CDR3 protein. The table records about 1.8 million distinct CDR3 sequences, about 50% of them present only once. CDR1 is MNHEY and CDR2 is SVGEGT in the germline V gene. V lost 5 bases and J lost 12; bases outside the gene matches: 21. The CDR3 totals 17 residues. J is TRBJ2-1 and V is TRBV6-2 or TRBV6-3, with 8 nucleotides matching TRBD2. The clonotype originates from a woman aged 40 to 55 in good health. The sample taken for sequencing was blood. CDR3 protein: CASSHQTSVVRKGTQFF. The CDR3 nucleotides are TGTGCCAGCAGTCATCAGACTAGCGTGGTGCGAAAGGGCACGCAGTTCTTC.